This T cell receptor beta chain was sequenced during a study of cytomegalovirus exposure and HLA in healthy donors. Regarding this clone: Its antigen is as yet unknown.

J was trimmed by 4 bases and V by 8 bases; bases with no gene match: 7. Per germline, CDR1 MNHNS and CDR2 SASEGT. This CDR3 contains 13 residues. Study findings and constraints: Sequences of the TCR beta chain were said to predict the HLA-A and HLA-B alleles of most subjects accurately. The study had only CMV serostatus as immune exposure information. TCR beta V- and J-gene trimming, according to a later analysis, was linked to a missense DCLRE1C variant.

13 Jbeta primers and 60 Vbeta primers were used for the PCR. Libraries were prepared by immunoSEQ multiplex PCR; TCRdb keeps only in-frame clonotypes and omits some of them. The repertoire holds approximately 160,000 clones, with 60% to 80% as singletons. The chain uses TRBV6-1 and TRBJ2-7; 8 nucleotides line up with TRBD1. Specimen: PBMCs. The origin of this receptor is a woman aged 35 to 49 in good health and CMV-seropositive. CDR3 in amino acids: CASDDRGWYEQYF. The CDR3 DNA reads as TGTGCCAGCGACGACAGGGGATGGTACGAGCAGTACTTC.